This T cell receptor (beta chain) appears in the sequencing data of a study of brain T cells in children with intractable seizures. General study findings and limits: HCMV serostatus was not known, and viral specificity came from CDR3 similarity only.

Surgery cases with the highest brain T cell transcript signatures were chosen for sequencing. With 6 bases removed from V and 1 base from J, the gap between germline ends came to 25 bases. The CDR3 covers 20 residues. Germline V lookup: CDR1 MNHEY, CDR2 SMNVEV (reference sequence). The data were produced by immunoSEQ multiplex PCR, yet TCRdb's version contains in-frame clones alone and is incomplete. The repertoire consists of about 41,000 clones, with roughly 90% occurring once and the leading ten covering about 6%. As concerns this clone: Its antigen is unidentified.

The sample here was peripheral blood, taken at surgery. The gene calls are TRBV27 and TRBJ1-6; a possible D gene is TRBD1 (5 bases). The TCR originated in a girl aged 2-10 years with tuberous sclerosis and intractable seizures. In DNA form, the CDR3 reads TGTGCCAGCAGCACGAGGGGCTCTGTGCCGAGGAGTTCCTATAATTCACCCCTCCACTTT. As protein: CASSTRGSVPRSSYNSPLHF.